These 2 T cell receptor beta chains were all obtained from the same sample, sequenced in a study of CD8 T cells in Susac syndrome. Random hexamers primed reverse transcription of 0.5 to 1 ug RNA. One entry per CDR3 protein results from TCRdb running MiXCR on the immunoSEQ multiplex PCR reads. The data hold more than 110,000 distinct CDR3 sequences, with 94% observed a single time. Sequenced input: CD8+ T cells from PBMCs. All receptors derive from a human donor in good health.

The chain couples TRBV4-3 to TRBJ2-3; D is undetermined. CDR3 length: 15 amino acids. The V and J ends lost 1 base and 4 bases respectively, with 12 bases between them. Germline V gives CDR1 LGHNA, CDR2 YSLEER. The CDR3 is CASSQVWRGADTQYF. CDR3 coding DNA: TGCGCCAGCAGCCAAGTATGGAGAGGCGCAGATACGCAGTATTTT.

This chain links TRBV27 with TRBJ2-5; 8 bases match TRBD2. The CDR3 extends over 16 amino acids. After removal of 8 bases from V and 0 bases from J, the junction contained 11 bases not matched to a gene. Germline V gives CDR1 MNHEY, CDR2 SMNVEV (reference sequence). In DNA form, the CDR3 reads TGTGCCAGCCGCCCTTGGGATAGCGGGGACCAAGAGACCCAGTACTTC. Translated: CASRPWDSGDQETQYF.